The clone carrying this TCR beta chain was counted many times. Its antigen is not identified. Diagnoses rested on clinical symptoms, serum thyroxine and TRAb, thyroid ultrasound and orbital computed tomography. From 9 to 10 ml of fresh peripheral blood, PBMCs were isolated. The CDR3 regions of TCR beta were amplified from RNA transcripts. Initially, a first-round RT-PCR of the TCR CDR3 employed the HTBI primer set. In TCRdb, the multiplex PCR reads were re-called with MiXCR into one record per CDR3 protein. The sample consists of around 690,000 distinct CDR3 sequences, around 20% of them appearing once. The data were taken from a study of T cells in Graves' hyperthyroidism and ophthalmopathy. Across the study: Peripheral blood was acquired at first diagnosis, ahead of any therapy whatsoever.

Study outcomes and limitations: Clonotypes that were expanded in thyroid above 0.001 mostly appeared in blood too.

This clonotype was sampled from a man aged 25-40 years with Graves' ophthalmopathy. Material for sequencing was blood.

Here the CDR3 reads CASSRLAGVRDTQYF. The CDR3 DNA is TGTGCCAGCAGTCGACTAGCGGGAGTGAGAGATACGCAGTATTTT. The J gene is TRBJ2-3, the V gene TRBV2; TRBD2 agrees at 12 bases. The germline gives CDR1 SNHLY, CDR2 FYNNEI. Germline trimming cut 5 bases from V and 5 bases from J; bases unmatched to any gene: 5. CDR3 length: 15 residues.